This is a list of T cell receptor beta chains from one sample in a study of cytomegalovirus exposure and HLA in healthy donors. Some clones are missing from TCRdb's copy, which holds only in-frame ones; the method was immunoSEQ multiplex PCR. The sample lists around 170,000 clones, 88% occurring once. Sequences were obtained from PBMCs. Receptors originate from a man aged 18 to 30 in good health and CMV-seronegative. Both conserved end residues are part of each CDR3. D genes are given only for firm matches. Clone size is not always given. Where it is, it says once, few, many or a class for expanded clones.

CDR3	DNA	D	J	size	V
CASRTGQASNQPQHF	TGTGCCAGCAGGACGGGACAGGCCAGCAATCAGCCCCAGCATTTT	TRBD1	TRBJ1-5	NA	TRBV2
CASSSTSGGSTDTQYF	TGCGCCAGCAGCTCCACTAGCGGGGGTAGCACAGATACGCAGTATTTT	TRBD2	TRBJ2-3	NA	TRBV10-2
CASSFAGSETQYF	TGTGCCAGCAGTTTCGCAGGGTCGGAGACCCAGTACTTC	NA	TRBJ2-5	NA	TRBV28
CASSPQGHLDNQPQHF	TGTGCCAGCAGTCCCCAGGGACACTTGGACAATCAGCCCCAGCATTTT	NA	TRBJ1-5	few	TRBV27
CASSPLLLANYGYTF	TGTGCCAGCAGTCCCCTACTCCTAGCTAACTATGGCTACACCTTC	NA	TRBJ1-2	NA	TRBV28
CASSQDMGLSPDTQYF	TGCGCCAGCAGCCAAGATATGGGACTATCGCCAGATACGCAGTATTTT	TRBD2	TRBJ2-3	NA	TRBV4-1
CASNGGGRYNEQFF	TGTGCCAGCAATGGGGGGGGACGTTACAATGAGCAGTTCTTC	TRBD2	TRBJ2-1	NA	TRBV2
CASSQDQGTSRQETQYF	TGCGCCAGCAGCCAAGATCAAGGGACTAGCAGACAAGAGACCCAGTACTTC	TRBD2	TRBJ2-5	few	TRBV4-3
CASVDRVTSNQPQHF	TGTGCCAGCGTCGACAGGGTAACAAGCAATCAGCCCCAGCATTTT	TRBD1	TRBJ1-5	few	TRBV6-6
CASRQGRDGNTIYF	TGTGCCAGCAGACAGGGAAGGGATGGAAACACCATATATTTT	NA	TRBJ1-3	once	TRBV27
CASSPRDSYEQYF	TGTGCCAGTAGTCCCCGGGACAGCTACGAGCAGTACTTC	TRBD1	TRBJ2-7	NA	TRBV19
CASSDLVRDTQYF	TGTGCCAGCAGTGACCTAGTTAGGGATACGCAGTATTTT	NA	TRBJ2-3	NA	TRBV2
CASSRTGANQPQHF	TGTGCCAGTAGTAGGACAGGGGCCAATCAGCCCCAGCATTTT	TRBD1	TRBJ1-5	NA	TRBV19
CSVITGIAGELFF	TGCAGCGTAATTACAGGGATCGCCGGGGAGCTGTTTTTT	NA	TRBJ2-2	NA	TRBV29-1
CASCVTGMDGYTF	TGTGCCAGCTGTGTTACCGGGATGGATGGCTACACCTTC	NA	TRBJ1-2	NA	TRBV28
CASSLWAQAYEQYF	TGTGCCAGCAGTTTATGGGCTCAAGCCTACGAGCAGTACTTC	NA	TRBJ2-7	NA	TRBV28
CASSLAGGTQETQYF	TGTGCCAGCAGCTTAGCTGGCGGGACCCAAGAGACCCAGTACTTC	NA	TRBJ2-5	NA	TRBV7-2
CSVGGRGTDTQYF	TGCAGCGTCGGGGGGAGGGGCACAGATACGCAGTATTTT	TRBD2	TRBJ2-3	NA	TRBV29-1
CASSWGLGTGETFF	NA	NA	TRBJ1-1	NA	TRBV5-1
CASTLQGNTEAFF	TGTGCCAGCACACTGCAGGGGAACACTGAAGCTTTCTTT	NA	TRBJ1-1	NA	TRBV6-1
CASSLGQYNEQFF	TGTGCCAGCAGTTTAGGGCAATACAATGAGCAGTTCTTC	NA	TRBJ2-1	NA	TRBV27
CASSTGQLDYGYTF	TGTGCCAGCAGTACAGGACAGTTGGACTATGGCTACACCTTC	NA	TRBJ1-2	NA	TRBV28
CASMIETGVPVNEQFF	TGTGCCAGCATGATCGAGACAGGGGTTCCGGTCAATGAGCAGTTCTTC	TRBD1	TRBJ2-1	NA	TRBV27
CASKEGPHPQNIQYF	TGTGCCAGCAAGGAGGGGCCCCATCCCCAGAACATTCAGTACTTC	NA	TRBJ2-4	NA	TRBV6-1
CASSLNEQFF	TGTGCCAGCAGCCTAAATGAGCAGTTCTTC	NA	TRBJ2-1	NA	TRBV11-2
CASSLIAPGADTQYF	TGCGCCAGCAGCTTGATCGCCCCGGGAGCAGATACGCAGTATTTT	NA	TRBJ2-3	NA	TRBV5-1
CASSGVLLGGNTEAFF	TGTGCCAGCAGTGGAGTACTTCTGGGGGGGAACACTGAAGCTTTCTTT	NA	TRBJ1-1	NA	TRBV6-1
CASSQQGYQETQYF	TGTGCCAGCAGCCAACAGGGGTACCAAGAGACCCAGTACTTC	TRBD1	TRBJ2-5	NA	TRBV27